This T cell receptor (beta chain) was sequenced in a study of blood T cell repertoires in COVID-19. Study information: Donors in the United States, Italy and Spain gave samples during acute or convalescent COVID-19. PBMCs, B-cell-depleted T cells, or T cells were the source of the cDNA or gDNA that made up the material.

J lost 7 bases, V lost 5 bases, and 7 bases had no gene match. Germline lookup yields CDR1 MNHEY and CDR2 SVGAGI. CDR3 size: 15 residues. In the original processing: Quantification of nucleated cells was approximated via reference gene primer amplification. Using immunoSEQ multiplex PCR, the repertoire was profiled, and TCRdb retains in-frame clones only, with some absent. V and J calls and clone size are copied from that table; D and trimming were computed from the DNA. The sample shows some 100,000 clones, just over 90% of them seen only once. This TCR came from a man between 60 and 75 years old with acute or convalescent COVID-19. Sequencing input: peripheral blood. The J gene is TRBJ1-6, the V gene TRBV6-5, with 8 bases identical to TRBD1. The DNA of the CDR3 is TGTGCCAGCAGTCGGACAGGGCCAGGGAATTCACCCCTCCACTTT. Translated, it gives CASSRTGPGNSPLHF.